A single sample gave rise to the 17 T cell receptor beta chains below, sequenced in a study of blood T cell repertoires in COVID-19. Using immunoSEQ multiplex PCR, the repertoire was profiled, and TCRdb retains in-frame clones only, with some absent. The data contain approximately 200,000 clones, approximately 91% of them singletons. The sequencing input was peripheral blood. These receptor sequences come from a woman aged 60 to 75 with acute or convalescent COVID-19.

The sample holds one count of this clone. The chain is built from TRBV7-2 and TRBJ2-1; 9 nucleotides match TRBD2. Germline V lookup: CDR1 SGHTA, CDR2 FQGNSA. Trimming cost V 4 bases and J 2 bases; bases outside gene matches: 3. The CDR3 runs 15 residues. The CDR3, as DNA: TGTGCCAGCAGCTGGAGACTAGCGGCCTACAATGAGCAGTTCTTC. Protein product: CASSWRLAAYNEQFF.

The rearrangement uses TRBV3-1 (or the pseudogene TRBV3-2) and TRBJ2-3; no definite D call. Trimming took off 3 bases at V and 8 bases at J, with 9 bases between the two ends. The CDR3 is 12 amino acids. Germline CDR1 LGHDT, CDR2 YNNKEL (reference sequence). The CDR3 sequence: CASSHPLGTQYF. The CDR3 region has the DNA TGTGCCAGCAGCCACCCCCTAGGTACGCAGTATTTT.

This chain joins TRBV7-2 and TRBJ2-2; 7 bases line up with TRBD1. The length of the CDR3 is 15 residues. Per germline, CDR1 SGHTA and CDR2 FQGNSA. Unmatched junction bases numbered 8, after V lost 5 bases and J lost 5 bases. This chain's CDR3 is CASSTRQGRTGELFF. The CDR3, as DNA: TGTGCCAGCAGCACCCGACAGGGTCGGACCGGGGAGCTGTTTTTT.

The rearrangement uses TRBV2 and TRBJ2-1; 7 nucleotides agree with TRBD2. Germline CDR1 SNHLY, CDR2 FYNNEI. This CDR3 is built from 13 residues. V lost 8 bases to trimming and J lost 0 bases; unmatched junction nucleotides: 1. CDR3 amino acids: CASERDSYNEQFF. Here the CDR3 DNA reads TGTGCCAGCGAGCGGGACTCCTACAATGAGCAGTTCTTC.

V gene TRBV10-2 combines with J gene TRBJ2-3; D gene unclear. V was cut by 7 bases and J by 3 bases, with 5 bases left in between. Germline lookup yields CDR1 WSHSY and CDR2 SAAADI. The CDR3 sequence is 11 residues long. Here the CDR3 DNA reads TGCGCCAGCACCCAAACAGATACGCAGTATTTT. Protein: CASTQTDTQYF.

This clone was counted only a few times. The genes are TRBV6-5 and TRBJ1-3; no clear D. V shed 10 bases and J shed 1 base, with 5 bases lying between them. This CDR3 contains 11 residues. Germline V gene lookup returns CDR1 MNHEY and CDR2 SVGAGI. The CDR3 loop reads CATKSGNTIYF. CDR3 nucleotides: TGTGCCACAAAATCTGGAAACACCATATATTTT.

The V gene is TRBV24-1, the J gene TRBJ2-7; 8 nucleotides line up with TRBD2. V was pared by 6 bases and J by 5 bases, with 5 bases of the junction left unmatched. CDR3 length: 13 residues. Germline loops: CDR1 KGHDR, CDR2 SFDVKD. CDR3 protein: CATSFAGGHEQYF. CDR3 nucleotides: TGTGCCACCAGTTTTGCGGGAGGCCACGAGCAGTACTTC.

J is TRBJ2-3 and V is TRBV15; 7 nucleotides match TRBD1. From germline, CDR1 is LNHNV and CDR2 YYDKDF (reference sequence). V lost 4 bases to trimming and J lost 1 base; unmatched junction nucleotides: 5. The CDR3 sequence is 15 residues long. The chain's CDR3 is CATSTDRTRTDTQYF. The CDR3 DNA reads as TGTGCCACCAGCACGGACAGGACCCGCACAGATACGCAGTATTTT.

This chain uses TRBV6-5 with TRBJ1-2; maybe TRBD1 (5 bases). This CDR3 contains 15 residues. From germline, CDR1 is MNHEY and CDR2 SVGAGI. Trimming pared 2 bases from V and 4 bases from J, leaving 14 bases between. In DNA, the CDR3 is TGTGCCAGCAGTTACGGGGCAAGCGAACCCTATGGCTACACCTTC. Translated: CASSYGASEPYGYTF.

V usage is TRBV7-2 and J usage is TRBJ2-7; 8 bases line up with TRBD2. Germline CDR1 reads SGHTA; CDR2 reads FQGNSA. V shed 1 base, J shed 2 bases, and the junction held 4 bases outside the gene matches. This CDR3 comprises 15 residues. CDR3 in DNA: TGTGCCAGCAGCTTAGTGGGCGGGGGGACCTACGAGCAGTACTTC. Translation gives CASSLVGGGTYEQYF.

The rearrangement links TRBV28 to TRBJ1-1; TRBD1 matches at 7 bases. V was clipped by 3 bases and J by 5 bases; unmatched bases: 6. Germline-derived CDR1 and CDR2 are MDHEN and SYDVKM. This CDR3 is built from 14 residues. The chain's CDR3 is CASSFSRGDTEAFF. Written as DNA, the CDR3 is TGTGCCAGCAGTTTTTCCAGGGGGGATACTGAAGCTTTCTTT.

CDR3 in DNA: TGTGCCAGCAGTTACGCTAGCGGGAGGAAAGATACGCAGTATTTT. Translated, it gives CASSYASGRKDTQYF. The chain employs TRBV6-5 and TRBJ2-3, with 11 bases that match TRBD2. There are 15 residues in the CDR3. Germline CDR1 and CDR2: MNHEY and SVGAGI. Trimming took 2 bases from V and 5 from J; bases not matched to a gene: 3.

The chain has TRBV7-9 and TRBJ2-5; 7 nucleotides align to TRBD2. Losses at the gene ends were 3 bases for V and 5 bases for J; bases not matched to a gene: 9. The CDR3 is 15 residues long. Looked up from germline, CDR1 is SEHNR and CDR2 is FQNEAQ (reference sequence). CDR3 loop: CASSFLGGRGETQYF. The CDR3 coding sequence is TGTGCCAGCAGCTTCCTCGGGGGGAGAGGGGAGACCCAGTACTTC.

The chain carries TRBV5-1 and TRBJ2-1; D ambiguous. The V end lost 4 bases, the J end lost 0 bases, and 8 bases lay between the germline ends. CDR1 is SGHRS and CDR2 is YFSETQ in the germline V gene. This CDR3 has 14 amino acids. The CDR3 region is CASSAEYSYNEQFF. CDR3 DNA: TGCGCCAGCAGCGCAGAATACTCCTACAATGAGCAGTTCTTC.

This chain joins TRBV3-1 (or the pseudogene TRBV3-2) and TRBJ1-4, with D possibly matching TRBD1 (5 bases). The CDR3 covers 15 residues. The germline V gene encodes CDR1 LGHDT and CDR2 YNNKEL (reference sequence). The V and J ends lost 4 bases and 7 bases respectively, with 16 bases between them. The CDR3 DNA follows: TGTGCCAGCAGCCGAGACAGAACCCTTGCTGAAAAACTGTTTTTT. Protein: CASSRDRTLAEKLFF.

The rearrangement links TRBV12-3 or TRBV12-4 to TRBJ1-5; maybe TRBD1 (5 bases). V was shortened by 7 bases and J by 3 bases, with 10 bases between the two germline ends. The CDR3 runs 13 residues. Written as DNA, the CDR3 is TGTGCCAGCACTAAGGGGTTCAATCAGCCCCAGCATTTT. It codes for CASTKGFNQPQHF.

The chain joins TRBV11-2 to TRBJ1-1, with 9 bases lining up with TRBD1. CDR1 is SGHAT and CDR2 is FQNNGV in the germline V gene. With 4 bases clipped from V and 2 bases from J, the junction kept 8 bases outside the gene matches. The CDR3 runs 16 residues. For the CDR3, the DNA is TGTGCCAGCAGCTCCATACTACAGGGGGCCAACACTGAAGCTTTCTTT. Amino acid sequence: CASSSILQGANTEAFF.